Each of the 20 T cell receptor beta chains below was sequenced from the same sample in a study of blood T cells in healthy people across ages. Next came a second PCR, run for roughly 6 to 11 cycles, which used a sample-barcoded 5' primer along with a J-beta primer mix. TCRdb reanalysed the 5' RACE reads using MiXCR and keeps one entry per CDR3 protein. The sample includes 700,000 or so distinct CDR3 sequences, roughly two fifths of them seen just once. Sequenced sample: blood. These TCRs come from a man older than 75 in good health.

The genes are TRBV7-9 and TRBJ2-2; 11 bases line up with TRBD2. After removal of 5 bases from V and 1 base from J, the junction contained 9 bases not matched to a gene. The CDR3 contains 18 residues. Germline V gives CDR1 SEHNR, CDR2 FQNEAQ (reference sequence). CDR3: CASSPTRLAGLNTGELFF. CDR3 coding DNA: TGTGCCAGCAGCCCCACCCGACTAGCGGGGCTGAACACCGGGGAGCTGTTTTTT.

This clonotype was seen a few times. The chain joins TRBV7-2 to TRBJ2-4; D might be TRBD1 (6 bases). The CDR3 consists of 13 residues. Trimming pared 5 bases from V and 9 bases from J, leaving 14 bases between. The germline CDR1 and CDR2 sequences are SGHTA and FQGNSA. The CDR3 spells CASSDRNRGIQYF. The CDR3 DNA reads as TGTGCCAGCAGCGACAGGAATCGCGGCATTCAGTACTTC. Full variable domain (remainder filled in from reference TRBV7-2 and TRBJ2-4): GAGVSQSPSNKVTEKGKDVELRCDPISGHTALYWYRQSLGQGLEFLIYFQGNSAPDKSGLPSDRFSAERTGGSVSTLTIQRTQQEDSAVYLCASSDRNRGIQYFGAGTRLSVL.

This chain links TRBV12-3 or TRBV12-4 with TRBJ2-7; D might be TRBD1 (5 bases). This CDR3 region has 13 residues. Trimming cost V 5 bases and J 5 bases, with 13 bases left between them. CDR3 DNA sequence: TGTGCCAGCAGTGTTGCCGACAGCCACGAGCAGTACTTC. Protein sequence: CASSVADSHEQYF.

The CDR3 sequence: CASSQTGGATNYGYTF. The DNA of the CDR3 is TGTGCCAGCAGCCAAACAGGAGGAGCCACTAACTATGGCTACACCTTC. The rearrangement uses TRBV14 and TRBJ1-2; possible D gene TRBD1, 5 bases. This CDR3 has 16 residues. The V end lost 2 bases, the J end lost 0 bases, and 13 bases lay between the germline ends. The germline V gene has CDR1 SGHDN and CDR2 FVKESK. Using reference TRBV14 and TRBJ1-2 for the parts outside the CDR3, the full variable domain is EAGVTQFPSHSVIEKGQTVTLRCDPISGHDNLYWYRRVMGKEIKFLLHFVKESKQDESGMPNNRFLAERTGGTYSTLKVQPAELEDSGVYFCASSQTGGATNYGYTFGSGTRLTVV.

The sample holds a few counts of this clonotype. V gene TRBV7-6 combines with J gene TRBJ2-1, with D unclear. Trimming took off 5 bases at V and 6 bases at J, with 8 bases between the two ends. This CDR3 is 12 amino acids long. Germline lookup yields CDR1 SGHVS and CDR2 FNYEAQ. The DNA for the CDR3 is TGTGCCAGCAGCGCGGAATCCAATGAGCAGTTCTTC. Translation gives CASSAESNEQFF.

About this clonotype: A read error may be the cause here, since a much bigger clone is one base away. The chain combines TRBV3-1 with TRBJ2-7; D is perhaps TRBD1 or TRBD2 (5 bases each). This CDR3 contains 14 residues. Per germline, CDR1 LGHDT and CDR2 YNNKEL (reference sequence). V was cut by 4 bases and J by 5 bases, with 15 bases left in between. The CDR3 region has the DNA TGTGCCAGCAGCCTCGTGGTAGGGACCCACGAGCAGTACTTC. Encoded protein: CASSLVVGTHEQYF.

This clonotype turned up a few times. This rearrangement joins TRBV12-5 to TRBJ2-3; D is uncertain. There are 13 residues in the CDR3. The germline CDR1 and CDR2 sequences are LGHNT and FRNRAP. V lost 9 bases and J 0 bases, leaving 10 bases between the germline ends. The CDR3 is CASTFYSTDTQYF. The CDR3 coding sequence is TGTGCTAGCACCTTTTACAGCACAGATACGCAGTATTTT.

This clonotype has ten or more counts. The CDR3 loop is CASSLAGAIGANVLTF. The DNA for the CDR3 is TGTGCCAGCAGTCTAGCGGGAGCGATTGGGGCCAACGTCCTGACTTTC. V and J are TRBV6-6 and TRBJ2-6; 10 bases map to TRBD2. The CDR3 covers 16 residues. Germline CDR1 MNHNY, CDR2 SVGAGI (reference sequence). V trimming: 5 bases; J trimming: 3 bases; junction bases outside the gene matches: 4.

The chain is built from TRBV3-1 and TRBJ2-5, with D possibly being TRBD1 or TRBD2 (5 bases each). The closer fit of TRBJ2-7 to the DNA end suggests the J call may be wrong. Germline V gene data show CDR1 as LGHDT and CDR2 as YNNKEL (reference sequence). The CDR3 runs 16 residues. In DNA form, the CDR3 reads TGTGCCAGCAGCCAACGAGTTCGAGCCCCCGGGACCGAGCAGTACTTC. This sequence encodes CASSQRVRAPGTEQYF.

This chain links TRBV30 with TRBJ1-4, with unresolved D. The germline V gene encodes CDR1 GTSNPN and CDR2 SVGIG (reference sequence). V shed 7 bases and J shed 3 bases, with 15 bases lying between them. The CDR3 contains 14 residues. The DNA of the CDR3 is TGTGCCTCCTCCGGTGGCTCGGCTAATGAAAAACTGTTTTTT. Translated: CASSGGSANEKLFF.

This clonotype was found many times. CDR3 sequence: CASSLTGSGGSTDTQYF. CDR3 bases: TGTGCCAGCAGCTTAACGGGTAGCGGGGGTAGTACAGATACGCAGTATTTT. This rearrangement joins TRBV7-3 to TRBJ2-3; 9 bases line up with TRBD2. Per germline, CDR1 SGHTA and CDR2 FQGTGA. The CDR3 has 17 residues. J was trimmed by 3 bases and V by 0 bases; bases with no gene match: 7.

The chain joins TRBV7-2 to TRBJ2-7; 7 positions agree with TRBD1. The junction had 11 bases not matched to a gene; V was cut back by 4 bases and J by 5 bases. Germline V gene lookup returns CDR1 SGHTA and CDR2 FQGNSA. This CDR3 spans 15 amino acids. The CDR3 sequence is CASSSIIGRGNEQYF. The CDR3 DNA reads TGTGCCAGCAGCTCAATAATAGGCAGGGGGAACGAGCAGTACTTC.

This chain's CDR3 is CASSYSWENIQYF. The CDR3 region has the DNA TGTGCCAGCAGTTACTCCTGGGAAAACATTCAGTACTTC. The chain links TRBV6-2 or TRBV6-3 to TRBJ2-4; D ambiguous. The V end lost 0 bases, the J end lost 5 bases, and 5 bases lay between the germline ends. This CDR3 comprises 13 residues. CDR1 and CDR2 (germline): MNHEY, SVGEGT.

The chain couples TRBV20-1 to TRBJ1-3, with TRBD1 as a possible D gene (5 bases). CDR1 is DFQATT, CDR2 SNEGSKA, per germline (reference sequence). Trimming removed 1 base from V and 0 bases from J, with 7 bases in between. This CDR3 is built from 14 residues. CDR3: CSARVGTSGNTIYF. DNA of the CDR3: TGCAGTGCTAGAGTTGGGACCTCTGGAAACACCATATATTTT.

This CDR3 is CASSLWGAGSSYEQYF. CDR3 nucleotide sequence: TGTGCCAGCAGTTTATGGGGAGCGGGGAGCTCCTACGAGCAGTACTTC. The chain combines TRBV27 with TRBJ2-7; 7 bases align to TRBD2. The J segment lost 0 bases and the V segment lost 1 base, leaving 6 bases of the junction unmatched. This CDR3 has 16 amino acids. Germline V gene lookup returns CDR1 MNHEY and CDR2 SMNVEV (reference sequence).

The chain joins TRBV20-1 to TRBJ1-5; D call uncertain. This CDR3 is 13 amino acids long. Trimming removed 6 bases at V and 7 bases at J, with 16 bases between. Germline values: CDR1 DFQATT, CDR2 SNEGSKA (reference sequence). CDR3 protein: CSALLGVNQPQHF. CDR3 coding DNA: TGCAGTGCCCTTCTCGGGGTTAACCAGCCCCAGCATTTT.

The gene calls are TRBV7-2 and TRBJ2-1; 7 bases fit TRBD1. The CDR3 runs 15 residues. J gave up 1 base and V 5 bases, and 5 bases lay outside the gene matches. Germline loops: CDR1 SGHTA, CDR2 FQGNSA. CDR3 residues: CASSRGQESYNEQFF. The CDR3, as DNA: TGTGCCAGCAGCCGAGGACAGGAGTCCTACAATGAGCAGTTCTTC.

The CDR3 sequence: CASSRGLAEETPFF. The CDR3 coding sequence is TGTGCCAGCAGCCGGGGACTAGCGGAGGAAACCCCGTTCTTC. The chain has TRBV7-2 and TRBJ2-1; the match to TRBD2 covers 11 bases. Germline trimming cut 5 bases from V and 15 bases from J; bases unmatched to any gene: 12. The CDR3 is made up of 14 amino acids. Germline V CDR1 and CDR2: SGHTA, FQGNSA. Using reference TRBV7-2 and TRBJ2-1 for the parts outside the CDR3, the full variable domain is GAGVSQSPSNKVTEKGKDVELRCDPISGHTALYWYRQSLGQGLEFLIYFQGNSAPDKSGLPSDRFSAERTGGSVSTLTIQRTQQEDSAVYLCASSRGLAEETPFFGPGTRLTVL.

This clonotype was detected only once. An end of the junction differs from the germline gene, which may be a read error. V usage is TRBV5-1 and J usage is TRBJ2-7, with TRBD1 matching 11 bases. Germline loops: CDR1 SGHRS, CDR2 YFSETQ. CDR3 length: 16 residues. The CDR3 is CASSPVGQGGSYGQYF. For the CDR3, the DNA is TGCGCCAGCAGCCCCGTGGGACAGGGGGGATCCTACGGGCAGTACTTC.

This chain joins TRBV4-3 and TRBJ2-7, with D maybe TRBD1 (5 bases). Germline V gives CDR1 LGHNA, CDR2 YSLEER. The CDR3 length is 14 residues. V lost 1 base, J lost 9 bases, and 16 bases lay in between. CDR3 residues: CASSQASGPSGQYF. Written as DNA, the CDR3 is TGCGCCAGCAGCCAAGCGTCAGGGCCCTCAGGGCAGTACTTC.